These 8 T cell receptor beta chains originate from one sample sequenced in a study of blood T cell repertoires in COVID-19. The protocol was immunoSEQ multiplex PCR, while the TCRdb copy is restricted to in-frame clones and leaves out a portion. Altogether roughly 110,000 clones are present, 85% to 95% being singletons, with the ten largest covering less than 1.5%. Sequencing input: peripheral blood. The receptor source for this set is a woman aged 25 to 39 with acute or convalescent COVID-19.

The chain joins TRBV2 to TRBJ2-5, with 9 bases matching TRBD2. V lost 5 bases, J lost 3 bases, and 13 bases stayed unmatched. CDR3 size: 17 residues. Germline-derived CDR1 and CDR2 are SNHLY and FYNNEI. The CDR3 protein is CASSRLLLAGREETQYF. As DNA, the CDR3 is TGTGCCAGCAGTCGCCTTCTTCTAGCGGGACGGGAAGAGACCCAGTACTTC.

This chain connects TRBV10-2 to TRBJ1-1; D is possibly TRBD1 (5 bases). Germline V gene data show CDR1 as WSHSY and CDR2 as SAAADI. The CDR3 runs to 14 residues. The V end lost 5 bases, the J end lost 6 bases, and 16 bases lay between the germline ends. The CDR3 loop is CASSKQGTGAEAFF. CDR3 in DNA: TGCGCCAGCAGTAAGCAGGGAACGGGCGCTGAAGCTTTCTTT.

CDR3 in amino acids: CASSEAGQLGYGYTF. The DNA for the CDR3 is TGTGCCAGCAGTGAAGCAGGACAGTTGGGTTATGGCTACACCTTC. The J gene is TRBJ1-2, the V gene TRBV2; maybe TRBD1 (6 bases). This CDR3 region has 15 residues. The V gene's germline CDR1 is SNHLY and CDR2 FYNNEI. Trimming removed 0 bases at V and 5 bases at J, with 13 bases between.

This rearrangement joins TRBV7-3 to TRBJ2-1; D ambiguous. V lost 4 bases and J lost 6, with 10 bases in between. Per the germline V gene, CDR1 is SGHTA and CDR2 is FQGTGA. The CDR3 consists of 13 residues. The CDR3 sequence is CASSSAMVNEQFF. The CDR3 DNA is TGTGCCAGCAGCTCCGCGATGGTCAATGAGCAGTTCTTC.

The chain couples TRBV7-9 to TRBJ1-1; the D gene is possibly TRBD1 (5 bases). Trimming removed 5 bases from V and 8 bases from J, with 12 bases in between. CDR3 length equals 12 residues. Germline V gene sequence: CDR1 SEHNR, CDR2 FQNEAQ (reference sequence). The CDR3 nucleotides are TGTGCCAGCAGCGCGGGGCAGGTCGAAGCTTTCTTT. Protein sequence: CASSAGQVEAFF.

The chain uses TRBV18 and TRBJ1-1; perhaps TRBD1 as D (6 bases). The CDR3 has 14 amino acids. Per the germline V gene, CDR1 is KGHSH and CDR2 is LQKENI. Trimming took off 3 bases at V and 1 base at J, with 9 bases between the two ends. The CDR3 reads CASSPDRRNTEAFF. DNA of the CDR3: TGTGCCAGCTCACCGGACAGACGGAACACTGAAGCTTTCTTT.

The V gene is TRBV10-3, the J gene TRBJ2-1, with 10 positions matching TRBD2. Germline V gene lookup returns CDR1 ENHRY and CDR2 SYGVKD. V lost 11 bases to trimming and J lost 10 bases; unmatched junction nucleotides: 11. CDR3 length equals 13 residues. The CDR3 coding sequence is TGTGCCTCAAAAGCGGGAGGGACCACCGAGCAGTTCTTC. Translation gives CASKAGGTTEQFF.

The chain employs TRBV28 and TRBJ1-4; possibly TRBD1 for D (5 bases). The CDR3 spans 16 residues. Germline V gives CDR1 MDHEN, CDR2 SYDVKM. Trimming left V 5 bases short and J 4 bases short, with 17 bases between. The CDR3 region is CASSTRRGDYNEKLFF. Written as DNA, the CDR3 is TGTGCCAGCAGTACCCGCCGGGGGGACTATAATGAAAAACTGTTTTTT.